Below, 18 T cell receptor beta chains from the same sample are listed, as sequenced in a study of breast tumors, draining lymph nodes, adjacent tissues. In TCRdb, the multiplex PCR reads were re-called with MiXCR into one record per CDR3 protein. The data hold about 16,000 distinct CDR3 sequences, with around 50% observed a single time. Sequencing input: tumor-adjacent breast tissue. The receptors come from a female donor with breast cancer. Some clones in this sample may be carry-over from other donors' samples.

This clonotype was observed at least ten times. The V and J genes are TRBV5-6 and TRBJ1-2, with 12 bases identical to TRBD1. V dropped 5 bases and J dropped 6; count of bases not matched to a gene: 8. CDR1 SGHDT and CDR2 YYEEEE come from the germline V gene. CDR3 length equals 15 residues. The CDR3 coding sequence is TGTGCCAGCAGAACCCGGGACAGGGGGCCGAATGGCTACACCTTC. Translation gives CASRTRDRGPNGYTF. Full variable domain (outside the CDR3, taken from reference TRBV5-6 and TRBJ1-2): DAGVTQSPTHLIKTRGQQVTLRCSPKSGHDTVSWYQQALGQGPQFIFQYYEEEERQRGNFPDRFSGHQFPNYSSELNVNALLLGDSALYLCASRTRDRGPNGYTFGSGTRLTVV.

At least ten counts were recorded for this clonotype. The chain couples TRBV19 to TRBJ2-3, with D perhaps matching TRBD2 (5 bases). The V end lost 7 bases, the J end lost 5 bases, and 13 bases lay between the germline ends. The CDR3 runs 13 residues. Per the germline V gene, CDR1 is LNHDA and CDR2 is SQIVND (reference sequence). The CDR3, as DNA: TGTGCCAGTAAAAGAGAGGGTGTAGATACGCAGTATTTT. Translated: CASKREGVDTQYF.

There are many counts of this clonotype. The chain has TRBV6-2 or TRBV6-3 and TRBJ1-5, with D maybe TRBD1 (5 bases). The CDR3 extends over 12 amino acids. Deletions cut 6 bases from V and 12 bases from J, with 15 bases between. CDR1 and CDR2 from the germline V gene are MNHEY and SVGEGT. CDR3 in amino acids: CASSPEVGVQHF. CDR3 bases: TGTGCCAGCAGCCCCGAGGTGGGGGTCCAGCATTTT.

This clonotype was seen at least ten times. The V call is TRBV30, the J call TRBJ2-3; 7 nucleotides align to TRBD1. The CDR3 contains 15 residues. Unmatched junction bases numbered 12, after V lost 4 bases and J lost 5 bases. CDR1 is GTSNPN, CDR2 SVGIG, per germline (reference sequence). CDR3 DNA: TGTGCCTGGACACAAGGACAGGCCAGTGGAGATACGCAGTATTTT. Its translation is CAWTQGQASGDTQYF.

This chain connects TRBV6-2 or TRBV6-3 to TRBJ1-1; D call uncertain. The CDR3 loop spans 13 amino acids. Trimming took 6 bases from V and 1 from J, leaving 9 bases between them. Germline CDR1 MNHEY, CDR2 SVGEGT. The CDR3 nucleotides are TGTGCCAGCAGACGGGTAGGGAACACTGAAGCTTTCTTT. The encoded protein is CASRRVGNTEAFF.

This clonotype has at least ten counts. V gene TRBV3-1 combines with J gene TRBJ2-7; D is tentatively TRBD1 or TRBD2 (5 bases each). The length of the CDR3 is 10 residues. The germline V gene encodes CDR1 LGHDT and CDR2 YNNKEL (reference sequence). The ends were cut back, 8 bases at V and 6 bases at J, with 8 bases in the middle. CDR3 nucleotide sequence: TGTGCCAGCGGGGGAAGCGAGCAGTACTTC. Protein sequence: CASGGSEQYF.

In its sample, this clonotype was seen many times. V gene TRBV10-1 combines with J gene TRBJ2-7, with D possibly being TRBD1 (6 bases). Germline V gene data show CDR1 as WNHNN and CDR2 as SYGVQD (reference sequence). V lost 6 bases and J 3 bases, leaving 12 bases between the germline ends. This CDR3 spans 13 amino acids. The DNA of the CDR3 is TGCGCCAGCAGGGGACACGGCCACTACGAGCAGTACTTC. Translated: CASRGHGHYEQYF.

This clonotype was detected many times. The chain employs TRBV6-1 and TRBJ2-5; D uncertain. Germline-derived CDR1 and CDR2 are MNHNS and SASEGT. Trimming removed 2 bases from V and 2 bases from J, with 15 bases in between. This CDR3 contains 16 residues. This CDR3 is CASSEYLQLGQETQYF. DNA for the CDR3: TGTGCCAGCAGTGAATATCTACAGCTGGGGCAAGAGACCCAGTACTTC.

This clonotype was observed many times. This sequence joins TRBV5-1 and TRBJ2-1, with a weak D call TRBD2 (7 bases). CDR1 is SGHRS, CDR2 YFSETQ, per germline. Trimming took off 3 bases at V and 8 bases at J, with 18 bases between the two ends. This CDR3 comprises 15 residues. CDR3 nucleotide sequence: TGCGCCAGCAGCTCACTTCTAGCGGAGGGGGATGAGCAGTTCTTC. It encodes CASSSLLAEGDEQFF.

At least ten counts were recorded for this clonotype. The chain carries TRBV20-1 and TRBJ1-4; 7 positions agree with TRBD1. The germline V gene encodes CDR1 DFQATT and CDR2 SNEGSKA (reference sequence). V was clipped by 5 bases and J by 3 bases; unmatched bases: 9. This CDR3 spans 15 amino acids. CDR3 nucleotides: TGCAGTGCTGGCCCCTGGGACAGTCCTAATGAAAAACTGTTTTTT. This encodes CSAGPWDSPNEKLFF.

This clonotype is medium-sized (0.01 to 0.1%). V is TRBV7-2 and J is TRBJ2-3; unclear D gene. The CDR3 loop spans 13 amino acids. The germline CDR1 and CDR2 sequences are SGHTA and FQGNSA. The V end lost 5 bases, the J end lost 0 bases, and 6 bases lay between the germline ends. CDR3 region: CASSTDSTDTQYF. The DNA for the CDR3 is TGTGCCAGCAGCACCGACAGCACAGATACGCAGTATTTT.

This clonotype was detected many times. The genes are TRBV6-2 or TRBV6-3 and TRBJ2-2; D is possibly TRBD2 (6 bases). The germline V and J ends were trimmed by 6 bases and 7 bases, with 9 bases remaining between them. This CDR3 spans 12 amino acids. Per germline, CDR1 MNHEY and CDR2 SVGEGT. For the CDR3, the DNA is TGTGCCAGCAGAGCCGGGGGCGGGGAGCTGTTTTTT. This sequence encodes CASRAGGGELFF.

This clonotype was observed many times. Possible read error: a much larger clone is one base away. The genes are TRBV13 and TRBJ2-7; D perhaps matches TRBD2 (6 bases). Germline CDR1 and CDR2: PRHDT and FYEKMQ (reference sequence). The CDR3 runs to 14 residues. The CDR3: CVSSGLPKHYEQYF. The CDR3 DNA is TGTGTCAGCAGCGGGCTCCCTAAACACTACGAGCAGTACTTC.

This clonotype was seen ten or more times. This may stem from a read error, because a much larger clone lies one nucleotide away. The chain joins TRBV19 to TRBJ2-1, with 7 bases fitting TRBD1. The germline V gene encodes CDR1 LNHDA and CDR2 SQIVND (reference sequence). This CDR3 has 17 residues. The CDR3: CASSNPTGVIARGEQSF. Written as DNA, the CDR3 is TGTGCCAGTAGTAACCCAACAGGGGTAATAGCTCGGGGTGAGCAGTCCTTC.

This clonotype was observed many times. The genes are TRBV19 and TRBJ2-7, with D perhaps TRBD2 (5 bases). This CDR3 has 13 residues. From germline, CDR1 is LNHDA and CDR2 SQIVND (reference sequence). V was shortened by 5 bases and J by 1 base, with 9 bases between the two germline ends. The CDR3 spells CASSRSGSYEQYF. The CDR3 bases are TGTGCCAGTAGTCGATCGGGATCCTACGAGCAGTACTTC.

In this sample, this clonotype turned up a few times. The V gene is TRBV4-3, the J gene TRBJ2-1; 10 bases map to TRBD2. This CDR3 is 15 amino acids long. V gave up 4 bases and J gave up 6 bases; unmatched junction bases: 6. Germline CDR1 LGHNA, CDR2 YSLEER. The CDR3 here is CASSPTSGAFNEQFF. As DNA, the CDR3 is TGCGCCAGCAGCCCCACTAGCGGGGCTTTCAATGAGCAGTTCTTC.

The rearrangement joins TRBV12-3 or TRBV12-4 to TRBJ2-1; 9 bases match TRBD1. The CDR3 has 19 amino acids. Trimming cost V 2 bases and J 3 bases; bases outside gene matches: 14. In nucleotides, the CDR3 is TGTGCCAGCAGTTTAAGTCTGGCTCTGGGGACAGGGAGCTACAATGAGCAGTTCTTC. It codes for CASSLSLALGTGSYNEQFF.

Many counts were recorded for this clonotype. The J gene is TRBJ1-2, the V gene TRBV3-1, with 8 bases aligning to TRBD1. Germline CDR1 and CDR2: LGHDT and YNNKEL (reference sequence). The CDR3 consists of 14 residues. V dropped 3 bases and J dropped 7; count of bases not matched to a gene: 7. The CDR3 bases are TGTGCCAGCAGCCAGATGGACAGGGAAGTTGGCTACACCTTC. Translation gives CASSQMDREVGYTF.